The present T cell receptor (beta chain) was sequenced within a study of immune characterization of retroperitoneal liposarcoma. This clonotype has just a few counts. TCRdb re-called the PCR reads through MiXCR, storing one row per CDR3 protein. The sample holds thousands of distinct CDR3 sequences; approximately 22% are singletons and the top ten take roughly 9%. This CDR3 is built from 15 residues. CDR1 SGHAT and CDR2 FQDESV come from the germline V gene (reference sequence). V dropped 5 bases and J dropped 6; count of bases not matched to a gene: 4. This chain uses TRBV11-1 with TRBJ2-1; TRBD2 matches 13 bases. This clonotype originated in a male donor with retroperitoneal liposarcoma. The sequenced sample consisted of tumor tissue. The CDR3 region has the DNA TGTGCCAGCAGCACCGGGACTAGCGGGATCAATGAGCAGTTCTTC. This sequence encodes CASSTGTSGINEQFF.